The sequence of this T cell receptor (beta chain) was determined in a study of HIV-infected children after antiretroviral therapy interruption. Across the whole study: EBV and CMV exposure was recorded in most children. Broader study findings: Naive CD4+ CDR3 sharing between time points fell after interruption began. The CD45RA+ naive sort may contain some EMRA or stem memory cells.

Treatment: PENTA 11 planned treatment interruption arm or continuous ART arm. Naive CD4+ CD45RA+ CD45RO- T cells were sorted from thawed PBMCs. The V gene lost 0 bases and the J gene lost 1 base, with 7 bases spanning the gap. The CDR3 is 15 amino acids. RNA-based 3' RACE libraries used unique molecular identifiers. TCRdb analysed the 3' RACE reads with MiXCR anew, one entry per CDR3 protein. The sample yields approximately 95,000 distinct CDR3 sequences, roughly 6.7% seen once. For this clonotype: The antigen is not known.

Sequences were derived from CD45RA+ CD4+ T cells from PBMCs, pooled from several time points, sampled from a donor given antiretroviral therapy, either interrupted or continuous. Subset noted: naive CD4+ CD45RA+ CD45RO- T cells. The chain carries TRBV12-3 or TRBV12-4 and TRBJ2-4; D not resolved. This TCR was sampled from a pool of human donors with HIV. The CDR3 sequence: CASSLALAAKNIQYF. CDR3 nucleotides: TGTGCCAGCAGTTTAGCGCTCGCGGCCAAAAACATTCAGTACTTC.